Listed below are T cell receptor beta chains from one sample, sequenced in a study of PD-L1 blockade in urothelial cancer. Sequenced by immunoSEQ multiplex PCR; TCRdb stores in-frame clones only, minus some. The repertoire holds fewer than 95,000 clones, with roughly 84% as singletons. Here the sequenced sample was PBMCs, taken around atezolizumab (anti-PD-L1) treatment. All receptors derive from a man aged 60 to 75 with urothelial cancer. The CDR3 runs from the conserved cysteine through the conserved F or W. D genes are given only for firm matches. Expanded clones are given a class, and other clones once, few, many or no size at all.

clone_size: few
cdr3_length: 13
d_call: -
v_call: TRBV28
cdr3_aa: CASLRGSGNTIYF

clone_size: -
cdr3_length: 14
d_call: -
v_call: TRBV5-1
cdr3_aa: CASSFTGESGEQYF

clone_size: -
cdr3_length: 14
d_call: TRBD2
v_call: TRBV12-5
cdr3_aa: CASGPGLAGRTQYF

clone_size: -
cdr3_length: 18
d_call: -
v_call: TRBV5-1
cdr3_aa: CASSQTQTSNSGANVLTF

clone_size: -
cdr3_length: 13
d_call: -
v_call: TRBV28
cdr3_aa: CASSLIGAGELFF

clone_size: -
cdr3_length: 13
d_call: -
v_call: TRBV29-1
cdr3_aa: CSVAVSGSGEQYF

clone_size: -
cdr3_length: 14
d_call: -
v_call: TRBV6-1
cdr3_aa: CASRGASKTYGYTF

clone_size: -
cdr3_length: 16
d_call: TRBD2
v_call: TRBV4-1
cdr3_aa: CASSTPTSGGAHEQYF

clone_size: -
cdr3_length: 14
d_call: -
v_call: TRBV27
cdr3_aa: CASSLGQAGTEAFF

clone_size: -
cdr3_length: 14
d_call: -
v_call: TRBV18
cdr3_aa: CASSPQGGGTEAFF

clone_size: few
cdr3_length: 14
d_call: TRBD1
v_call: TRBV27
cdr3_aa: CASSTLTGGYGYTF